This T cell receptor (beta chain) was obtained from a study of cytomegalovirus exposure and HLA in healthy donors (dated by TCRdb to 2017 to 2019). At the level of the whole study: An earlier analysis of roughly 630 of the donors reported approximately 300 Gb of sequence data and around 120 million unique TCR beta sequences from about 180 million T cells. An early release that covered some 640 HLA-typed donors contained about 300 gigabases of sequencing data and around 85 million unique TCR sequences. Of the 300 to 400 genotyped donors, approximately 83% fell in the genetic ancestry cluster associated with self-reported Caucasian donors. The study aimed to test whether signatures of past pathogen exposure could be identified by cataloging public T cell receptors. Using immunosequencing, the study profiled T cell repertoires from 666 subjects and related those repertoires to cytomegalovirus serostatus. Besides the first cohort of around 700 subjects, a separate validation cohort made up of 120 different subjects was used. The study combined high-throughput TCR immunosequencing, statistical association of individual TCRs with disease status, and machine learning to predict cytomegalovirus infection status. To study patterns of TCR occurrence, a later analysis re-analyzed previously published TCR beta repertoires from 666 donors and added high-resolution HLA genotyping. In the later analysis, no new phenotypic data were used to find candidate immune exposures; instead, reliance was placed on TCR beta sequences and their occurrence across donors. An earlier analysis of fewer than 700 of the donors applied high-throughput TCR beta sequencing to assess whether each TCR beta V gene segment acted as functional or pseudogenic. Donor age, sex, ethnicity and CMV serostatus were compiled together with the repertoire data. In a later genetic analysis, genome-wide SNP genotypes for about 65% of the roughly 700 donors were used, and that subset was treated as a discovery cohort. Every repertoire in the discovery cohort had been generated on one and the same sequencing platform. HLA typing included class I and class II loci at four-digit resolution. Typing coverage varied by locus: roughly 620-640 donors for A, B, C, DRB1 and DQB1; approximately 500 for DQA1; about 570 for DPA1; more than 450 for DPB1. Roughly 5 DR-DQ haplotypes were handled as single units for association and clustering, since linkage in the cohort was strong. Among over 350 genotyped donors of the cohort, an average of 235,054 unique TCR beta nucleotide sequences were sequenced per donor, approximately 20% of them non-productive. Findings and caveats that apply to the study as a whole: In an earlier analysis of some 540 of the donors, most TCR beta V segments appeared in productive rearrangements about 87% or about 30% of the time, broadly matching IMGT annotations. The sequencing pipeline was judged likely to have produced a cluster of highly shared sequence variants as a technical artifact. Most CMV-associated TCR beta chains appeared to be HLA-restricted in a later analysis, and the HLA associations seemed to be driven largely by CMV exposure. The classifier was reported to diagnose cytomegalovirus status with high specificity and sensitivity in both the original and validation cohorts. Because counts were too low, more than 15 rarely observed V segments, including chromosome 9 orphons, were left out of the earlier analysis of approximately 500 of the donors. This cohort had only TCR beta chains sequenced, and the lack of alpha or paired-chain data limited which features could be detected. A later genetic analysis reported fewer N-insertions in productive TCRs among donors in an Asian-associated ancestry cluster than the roughly 700-donor mean. Correlated functional status among segregating V segments might be attributable to linkage disequilibrium, but an unknown experimental factor could not be ruled out. Because the 87-base-pair reads could not distinguish some IMGT-functional V segments, including TRBV6-2 and TRBV6-3, those segments were excluded. According to the authors, the approach could potentially be generalized to other disease states and immunological phenotypes. Specific HLA alleles were associated with more than 15,000 TCR beta sequences at a false discovery rate of 0.05 in a later analysis. Roughly uniform sequencing depth across donors was assumed in presence/absence analyses, although this assumption may not hold. An association between a missense DCLRE1C variant and V-gene and J-gene trimming of TCR beta chains was found in a later genetic analysis and replicated in an independent cohort. A later analysis found that HLA-associated TCR beta chains were more clonally expanded and had lower generation probabilities than equally common non-associated chains. A later analysis reported that several top co-occurrence clusters appeared linked to parvovirus B19, influenza, CMV and Epstein-Barr virus. Most TCR sequences were observed very rarely across donors, whereas some public TCRs were present in many individuals. Because HLA typing was missing for some donors at each locus, association tests included only the typed subset. Strong co-occurrence of HLA alleles, especially DR and DQ, made assigning TCR associations to individual alleles difficult. In vitro tests confirmed that a few of the cytomegalovirus-associated TCR beta chains recognize cytomegalovirus antigens. A later analysis found that TCR association rates varied across HLA loci, with DRB1 alleles showing the most associated TCRs and HLA-C alleles the fewest. A total of some 180 TCR beta chains were listed by the study as associated with cytomegalovirus. A further reported finding was that TCR beta sequences accurately predicted the HLA-A and HLA-B alleles for most subjects in the first cohort. For the cohort, immune exposure information was limited to CMV serostatus.

The cohort was made up of hundreds of healthy bone marrow donors. All cohort members were sampled while nominally healthy, although unrecorded immune exposures were likely present. The donor was CMV seronegative and was included in the group of around 320 seronegative cohort members. A peripheral blood sample was collected from each donor, and TCR beta sequencing was performed on peripheral blood mononuclear cells. The Qiagen DNeasy Blood Extraction Kit was used to extract genomic DNA from the blood cell samples. Comment on this clone: It has no known antigen specificity. One base away there is no much larger clone; base qualities are not given.

The V end gives up 1 base and the J end 4 bases, leaving 4 bases in the junction not matched to a gene. The CDR3 numbers 16 residues from cysteine through phenylalanine. CDR3 DNA only is kept here, 48 bases in frame from base 1. The germline V gene yields SGHRS for CDR1 and YFSETQ for CDR2. Library creation used the immunoSEQ multiplex PCR assay. The multiplex PCR relied on a mix of 60 forward primers for TCR Vbeta segments and 13 reverse primers for TCR Jbeta segments. Amplification of the CDR3 region of rearranged TCR beta genes was performed with a multiplex PCR assay on genomic DNA. The amplified TCR beta libraries were sequenced on the Illumina HiSeq System as 87-base-pair reads. Turning to the authors' computational methods: A later analysis tallied some 79 million unique TCR beta chains across the 666 repertoires, and approximately 11 million of those chains were shared by two or more donors. A nearest-neighbor algorithm error-corrected the raw reads and collapsed the reads into unique sequences, merging closely related sequences to remove PCR and sequencing errors. Alignment of CDR3 sequences to IMGT reference sequences was used to assign V, D and J gene segments. Each retained sequence needed at least a six-nucleotide match to both a V gene segment and a J gene segment. A rearrangement was called productive if the CDR3 had no stop codons and remained in frame with V and J, and every other rearrangement was called non-productive. CDR3 was defined according to IMGT convention as the region running from the second conserved V-encoded cysteine to the conserved J-encoded phenylalanine. The earlier analysis of some 550 of the donors excluded any sequence lacking an unambiguous match to a single V gene segment. An earlier analysis of approximately 590 of the donors classified V segments as functional when productive rearrangements were above 56.7% and as segregating when the standard deviation between donors was above 5%. To diagnose cytomegalovirus status from the catalog of TCR beta chain sequences, a statistical classification framework was built. V and J gene assignment, in a later analysis, came from comparing TCR nucleotide sequences with IMGT/GENE-DB human TR gene sequences. In a later analysis, CDR3 sequences and most-parsimonious VDJ recombination scenarios were assigned using the TCRdist pipeline. In a later analysis, each TCR beta chain was defined by its CDR3 amino acid sequence together with its V-gene family, and reads without a unique V-gene family were excluded. In a later analysis, 450 to 600 highly shared, low-generation-probability nucleotide sequences were removed to address suspected cross-contamination and a sequencing artifact. In a later analysis, a clonal expansion index for each public chain was calculated from normalized within-repertoire ranks of inferred template counts. In a later analysis, generation probabilities were computed using a VDJ recombination model fitted to out-of-frame rearrangements, and the results were checked against IGoR. A later analysis scored TCR-TCR, TCR-HLA and TCR-CMV co-occurrence with hypergeometric tests, applying a repertoire-size bias correction to TCR pairs. In a later analysis, false discovery rates were estimated by permuting HLA or CMV assignments 20 times. In a later analysis, co-occurring TCRs were grouped using DBSCAN, with TCRdist sequence similarity added in when clustering inside HLA-allele-positive subsets. Repertoires with fewer than 30,000 or more than 120,000 public chains were left out of co-occurrence clustering, as were four to six repertoires with anomalous nucleotide sharing. The table was pulled from immuneACCESS by TCRdb, which kept in-frame rearrangements only. Such tables lose some clones; where checked, under half of the loss comes from unresolved V genes, and the rest has no known cause. Clone size and the V and J calls come from that table; the DNA yielded D and trimming. This sample comprises around 67,000 clones, roughly 68% of them detected only once. Of the sample, approximately 2.9% is held by the ten largest clones.

This chain is built from TRBV5-1 and TRBJ2-2; 10 bases in the middle match TRBD2. Sequencing used PBMCs. The clonotype was recovered from a woman between 45 and 60 years old in good health and CMV-seronegative. The CDR3: CASSLSGRAGTGELFF. The DNA sequence is as follows: TGCGCCAGCAGCTTGAGCGGGAGGGCGGGCACCGGGGAGCTGTTTTTT.